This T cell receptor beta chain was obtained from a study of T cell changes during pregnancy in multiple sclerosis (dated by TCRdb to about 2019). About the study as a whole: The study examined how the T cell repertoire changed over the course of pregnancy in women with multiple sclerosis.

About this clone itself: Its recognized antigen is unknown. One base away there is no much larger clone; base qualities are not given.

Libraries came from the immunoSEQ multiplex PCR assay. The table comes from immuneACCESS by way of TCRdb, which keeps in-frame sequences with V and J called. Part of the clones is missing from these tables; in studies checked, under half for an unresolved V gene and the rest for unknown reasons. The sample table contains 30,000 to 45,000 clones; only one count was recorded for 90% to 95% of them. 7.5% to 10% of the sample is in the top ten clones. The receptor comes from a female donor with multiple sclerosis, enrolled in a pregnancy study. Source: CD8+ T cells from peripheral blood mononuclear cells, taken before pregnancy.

The DNA sequence reads TGTGCCAGCAGCGGGAGGCCCTCTCTTGACAATGAGCAGTTCTTC. Translation gives CASSGRPSLDNEQFF. The V and J genes are TRBV2 and TRBJ2-1; 7 nucleotides in the junction match TRBD2. CDR1 SNHLY and CDR2 FYNNEI were looked up in the germline V gene. V lost 6 bases and J lost 5 bases, and the count of bases not matched to a germline gene is 10. From cysteine to phenylalanine, the CDR3 is 15 amino acids long. The retained sequence is limited to the CDR3, 45 bases, with the frame set at the first base. The CDR3 plus the reference TRBV2 and TRBJ2-1 genes for the other parts give the full variable domain: EPEVTQTPSHQVTQMGQEVILRCVPISNHLYFYWYRQILGQKVEFLVSFYNNEISEKSEIFDDQFSVERPDGSNFTLKIRSTKLEDSAMYFCASSGRPSLDNEQFFGPGTRLTVL.